This TCR beta chain was identified in a study of CD8+ T cells in alopecia areata. Treatment described: oral pan-JAK inhibitor, 5-10 mg twice daily. The CDR3 sequence is 16 residues long. Germline loops: CDR1 LNHDA, CDR2 SQIVND (reference sequence). Trimming at V came to 5 bases and at J to 1 base, leaving 5 bases not matched to a gene. After isolation, RNA underwent reverse transcription to generate cDNA as the sequencing template. Here immunoSEQ multiplex PCR was the method, and the copy in TCRdb shows in-frame clones only, minus some. Found here are about 94,000 clones, about two thirds of them singletons; the top ten hold approximately 15%. This clone came up once.

The chain employs TRBV19 and TRBJ1-5; 10 nucleotides agree with TRBD1. The input for sequencing was CD8+ T cells sorted from blood, taken around week 42, from a patient treated with tofacitinib. The TCR originated in a human donor with alopecia areata. The CDR3 nucleotides are TGTGCCAGTAGTCGAGGACAGGGGGTGAGCAATCAGCCCCAGCATTTT. It yields the protein CASSRGQGVSNQPQHF.